A single sample is the source of the 27 T cell receptor beta chains below, sequenced in a study of CD8 T cells in Susac syndrome. The RNA input was about 0.45 to 1 ug, and it was reverse transcribed with random hexamers. MiXCR, run by TCRdb on the immunoSEQ multiplex PCR reads, gives a single entry per CDR3 protein. Of about 140,000 distinct CDR3 sequences listed, under 97% are singletons. The sequenced sample was CD4+ T cells from PBMCs. Source of these receptors: a human donor with Susac syndrome.

The V and J genes are TRBV6-1 and TRBJ1-5; D not certain. CDR3 length: 14 amino acids. The germline V and J ends were trimmed by 8 bases and 1 base, with 12 bases remaining between them. Germline V lookup: CDR1 MNHNS, CDR2 SASEGT. The CDR3 is CASVHPLSNQPQHF. In nucleotides, the CDR3 is TGTGCCAGCGTGCATCCCTTGAGCAATCAGCCCCAGCATTTT.

The V gene is TRBV28, the J gene TRBJ2-7; D remains ambiguous. The CDR3 extends over 16 amino acids. The ends were cut back, 3 bases at V and 5 bases at J, with 20 bases in the middle. CDR1 is MDHEN, CDR2 SYDVKM, per germline. CDR3: CASSFPSGVRLDEQYF. Written as DNA, the CDR3 is TGTGCCAGCAGTTTCCCTTCCGGAGTTCGTTTGGACGAGCAGTACTTC. The full variable domain, with the rest looked up from reference TRBV28 and TRBJ2-7, is DVKVTQSSRYLVKRTGEKVFLECVQDMDHENMFWYRQDPGLGLRLIYFSYDVKMKEKGDIPEGYSVSREKKERFSLILESASTNQTSMYLCASSFPSGVRLDEQYFGPGTRLTVT.

This clonotype was recorded only once. The DNA of the CDR3 is TGTGCCAGCAGTTCTCCCGGACAGAATAATTCACCCCTCCACTTT. Its protein product is CASSSPGQNNSPLHF. This rearrangement joins TRBV6-6 to TRBJ1-6, with D possibly being TRBD1 (6 bases). V was clipped by 4 bases and J by 5 bases, with 12 bases between them. The CDR3 has 15 amino acids. Germline assignment: CDR1 MNHNY and CDR2 SVGAGI (reference sequence).

The chain employs TRBV28 and TRBJ2-7; D remains ambiguous. Germline V gene sequence: CDR1 MDHEN, CDR2 SYDVKM. The CDR3 is 12 residues long. Trimming removed 6 bases at V and 4 bases at J, with 10 bases between. CDR3 sequence (DNA): TGTGCCAGCAGATCTAGTGCGTACGAGCAGTACTTC. This sequence encodes CASRSSAYEQYF. Complete variable domain (other parts from reference TRBV28 and TRBJ2-7): DVKVTQSSRYLVKRTGEKVFLECVQDMDHENMFWYRQDPGLGLRLIYFSYDVKMKEKGDIPEGYSVSREKKERFSLILESASTNQTSMYLCASRSSAYEQYFGPGTRLTVT.

V and J are TRBV21-1 and TRBJ1-2; TRBD1 reflects the table's D call only, with no check against the DNA. TRBV21-1 is reported as a pseudogene. This CDR3 contains 15 residues. The CDR3 is CAPRPQAGEKGGYTF. The CDR3 DNA follows: TGTGCCCCCCGTCCCCAAGCAGGGGAGAAGGGGGGCTACACCTTC.

The chain uses TRBV7-2 and TRBJ2-1; TRBD2 might be the D (6 bases). This CDR3 comprises 12 residues. CDR1 and CDR2 (germline): SGHTA, FQGNSA. Trimming removed 6 bases from V and 6 bases from J, with 9 bases in between. The CDR3 region is CASRRGINEQFF. The CDR3 DNA follows: TGTGCCAGCAGGCGGGGAATCAATGAGCAGTTCTTC. Using reference TRBV7-2 and TRBJ2-1 for the parts outside the CDR3, the full variable domain is GAGVSQSPSNKVTEKGKDVELRCDPISGHTALYWYRQSLGQGLEFLIYFQGNSAPDKSGLPSDRFSAERTGGSVSTLTIQRTQQEDSAVYLCASRRGINEQFFGPGTRLTVL.

V and J are TRBV25-1 and TRBJ1-1, with a weak D call TRBD1 (5 bases). The length of the CDR3 is 12 residues. The V end lost 7 bases, the J end lost 4 bases, and 10 bases lay between the germline ends. CDR1 is MGHDK and CDR2 is SYGVNS in the germline V gene. In DNA, the CDR3 is TGTGCCAGCAACGGGACGGGCACTGAAGCTTTCTTT. Residues: CASNGTGTEAFF.

The gene calls are TRBV24-1 and TRBJ2-1; 10 bases are a match to TRBD2. Per germline, CDR1 KGHDR and CDR2 SFDVKD. Losses at the gene ends were 11 bases for V and 7 bases for J; bases not matched to a gene: 10. This CDR3 comprises 14 residues. The chain's CDR3 is CAIALAGAANEQFF. CDR3 DNA: TGTGCCATTGCTCTAGCGGGAGCCGCGAATGAGCAGTTCTTC.

The chain recombines TRBV6-6 with TRBJ1-1; D unresolved. The V gene lost 6 bases and the J gene lost 1 base, with 9 bases spanning the gap. The V gene's germline CDR1 is MNHNY and CDR2 SVGAGI (reference sequence). The CDR3 consists of 13 residues. The CDR3 spells CASRSSANTEAFF. The CDR3 DNA is TGTGCCAGCAGGTCCTCGGCGAACACTGAAGCTTTCTTT.

The chain recombines TRBV4-1 with TRBJ1-2; no clear D gene. The CDR3 has 13 amino acids. Germline assignment: CDR1 MGHRA and CDR2 YSYEKL. The V and J ends lost 1 base and 7 bases respectively, with 10 bases between them. Here the CDR3 reads CASSQGFQVGYTF. The CDR3 nucleotides are TGCGCCAGCAGCCAAGGGTTCCAGGTTGGCTACACCTTC.

The chain recombines TRBV3-1 with TRBJ1-1; a weak D match, TRBD1 (5 bases). The germline V gene encodes CDR1 LGHDT and CDR2 YNNKEL (reference sequence). V was shortened by 3 bases and J by 4 bases, with 12 bases between the two germline ends. The CDR3 is made up of 14 amino acids. The CDR3 bases are TGTGCCAGCAGCCAGAGGGGCGGAGTCACTGAAGCTTTCTTT. Translation gives CASSQRGGVTEAFF.

This chain connects TRBV10-3 to TRBJ2-6; D gene unclear. This CDR3 comprises 15 residues. Germline loops: CDR1 ENHRY, CDR2 SYGVKD. The V and J ends lost 2 bases and 0 bases respectively, with 5 bases between them. In DNA form, the CDR3 reads TGTGCCATCAGTGAGCCGGCCTCTGGGGCCAACGTCCTGACTTTC. The encoded protein is CAISEPASGANVLTF.

The chain couples TRBV5-4 to TRBJ1-6; D is undetermined. This CDR3 spans 14 amino acids. Germline assignment: CDR1 SGHNT and CDR2 YYREEE (reference sequence). V shed 0 bases and J shed 8 bases, with 9 bases lying between them. In DNA form, the CDR3 reads TGTGCCAGCAGCTTGGATTCCGGGGATTCACCCCTCCACTTT. As protein: CASSLDSGDSPLHF.

The J gene is TRBJ1-5, the V gene TRBV20-1; tentatively, D is TRBD1 (5 bases). The CDR3 contains 14 residues. From germline, CDR1 is DFQATT and CDR2 SNEGSKA (reference sequence). With 3 bases removed from V and 4 bases from J, the gap between germline ends came to 13 bases. The CDR3 reads CSARLGLGNQPQHF. The DNA of the CDR3 is TGCAGTGCTAGGTTGGGACTGGGGAATCAGCCCCAGCATTTT.

This chain connects TRBV20-1 to TRBJ1-4; D is unclear. V shed 8 bases and J shed 7 bases, with 14 bases lying between them. CDR3 length equals 12 residues. Germline CDR1 reads DFQATT; CDR2 reads SNEGSKA (reference sequence). Written as DNA, the CDR3 is TGCAGTCCATACAGCTTCGGTGAAAAACTGTTTTTT. Translating it yields CSPYSFGEKLFF.

V usage is TRBV28 and J usage is TRBJ2-7; D unclear. This CDR3 is built from 14 residues. V was pared by 3 bases and J by 3 bases, with 12 bases between. Germline lookup yields CDR1 MDHEN and CDR2 SYDVKM. The CDR3 here is CASSFSDRHYEQYF. The CDR3 DNA reads as TGTGCCAGCAGTTTCTCTGATCGACACTACGAGCAGTACTTC. Looking up the rest from reference TRBV28 and TRBJ2-7 gives the full variable domain: DVKVTQSSRYLVKRTGEKVFLECVQDMDHENMFWYRQDPGLGLRLIYFSYDVKMKEKGDIPEGYSVSREKKERFSLILESASTNQTSMYLCASSFSDRHYEQYFGPGTRLTVT.

V and J are TRBV20-1 and TRBJ2-2; 9 bases are shared with TRBD1. The CDR3 is 14 amino acids. CDR1 is DFQATT, CDR2 SNEGSKA, per germline (reference sequence). The V and J ends lost 3 bases and 1 base, in that order; junction bases with no gene match: 0. CDR3 DNA: TGCAGTGCTAGGGGACAGGGGAACACCGGGGAGCTGTTTTTT. This sequence encodes CSARGQGNTGELFF.

In this sample, this clonotype turned up once. The genes are TRBV20-1 and TRBJ1-6; no definite D call. This CDR3 contains 15 residues. Germline CDR1 is DFQATT and CDR2 is SNEGSKA (reference sequence). V shed 1 base and J shed 7 bases, with 14 bases lying between them. The CDR3 reads CSARAEAQRNSPLHF. CDR3 nucleotide sequence: TGCAGTGCTAGAGCCGAGGCTCAGAGGAATTCACCCCTCCACTTT.

The chain uses TRBV29-1 and TRBJ1-1, with no clear D. Trimming took off 5 bases at V and 7 bases at J, with 11 bases between the two ends. Germline CDR1 is SQVTM and CDR2 is ANQGSEA. This CDR3 region has 11 residues. The CDR3 sequence is CSVFGTVEAFF. The CDR3 nucleotides read TGCAGCGTTTTCGGTACAGTTGAAGCTTTCTTT. The variable domain in full, with the rest retrieved from reference TRBV29-1 and TRBJ1-1, is SAVISQKPSRDICQRGTSLTIQCQVDSQVTMMFWYRQQPGQSLTLIATANQGSEATYESGFVIDKFPISRPNLTFSTLTVSNMSPEDSSIYLCSVFGTVEAFFGQGTRLTVV.

This chain joins TRBV6-1 and TRBJ2-3; TRBD2 matches at 9 bases. The trim removed 6 bases at V and 1 base at J, leaving 11 bases unmatched. This CDR3 region has 17 residues. CDR1 MNHNS and CDR2 SASEGT come from the germline V gene. CDR3 region: CASRMTSGPSGTDTQYF. The CDR3 nucleotides read TGTGCCAGCAGGATGACTAGCGGCCCTTCCGGCACAGATACGCAGTATTTT.

V usage is TRBV9 and J usage is TRBJ2-3, with TRBD2 as a possible D gene (5 bases). CDR1 SGDLS and CDR2 YYNGEE come from the germline V gene. Trimming removed 7 bases at V and 0 bases at J, with 12 bases between. The CDR3 spans 14 residues. CDR3 sequence reads: CASARLASTDTQYF. DNA for the CDR3: TGTGCCAGCGCCCGGCTAGCCAGCACAGATACGCAGTATTTT.

V usage is TRBV20-1 and J usage is TRBJ2-3; D gene ambiguous. The germline gives CDR1 DFQATT, CDR2 SNEGSKA (reference sequence). The V and J ends lost 5 bases and 5 bases respectively, with 11 bases between them. The CDR3 is 12 residues long. CDR3 protein: CSAPGLEDTQYF. Here the CDR3 DNA reads TGCAGTGCTCCGGGTTTGGAAGATACGCAGTATTTT.

The chain recombines TRBV29-1 with TRBJ1-1; D is unclear. CDR1 and CDR2 (germline): SQVTM, ANQGSEA. CDR3 size: 11 residues. Trimming removed 7 bases at V and 1 base at J, with 7 bases between. CDR3 nucleotides: TGCAGCGGGGCGGAGAACACTGAAGCTTTCTTT. Translating it yields CSGAENTEAFF.

The chain recombines TRBV28 with TRBJ1-5, with TRBD1 as a possible D gene (6 bases). The germline gives CDR1 MDHEN, CDR2 SYDVKM. This CDR3 comprises 12 residues. In DNA form, the CDR3 reads TGTGTCGTACGGGGGCCGGATCAGCCCCAGCATTTT. Its translation is CVVRGPDQPQHF.

J is TRBJ1-2 and V is TRBV27; D is ambiguous. Germline V lookup: CDR1 MNHEY, CDR2 SMNVEV (reference sequence). CDR3 length: 13 residues. The germline V and J ends were trimmed by 2 bases and 2 bases, with 6 bases remaining between them. For the CDR3, the DNA is TGTGCCAGCAGTTTAGCAGCAAACTATGGCTACACCTTC. Translation: CASSLAANYGYTF.

The chain recombines TRBV7-9 with TRBJ1-1; TRBD1 aligns across 10 bases. J was trimmed by 0 bases and V by 1 base; bases with no gene match: 8. The CDR3 extends over 18 amino acids. Germline lookup yields CDR1 SEHNR and CDR2 FQNEAQ (reference sequence). In DNA form, the CDR3 reads TGTGCCAGCAGCTTAGGCCGGGGACAGGGGAAAATGAACACTGAAGCTTTCTTT. The encoded protein is CASSLGRGQGKMNTEAFF.

The count of this clonotype is one. The genes are TRBV28 and TRBJ1-3; D gene ambiguous. The CDR3 contains 13 residues. Germline V gene sequence: CDR1 MDHEN, CDR2 SYDVKM. V dropped 2 bases and J dropped 9 bases, with 11 bases sitting between them. CDR3 bases: TGTGCCAGCAGTTTACCGTCTGGAGGCACCATATATTTT. It codes for CASSLPSGGTIYF.